These T cell receptor beta chains were read from a single sample in a study of T-cell reconstitution after alpha-beta-depleted transplantation in children. One entry per CDR3 protein results from TCRdb running MiXCR on the PCR reads. The sample contains about 830,000 distinct CDR3 sequences, 16% of which appear only once. The sequencing here drew on PBMCs, mostly from graft donor cells, taken 360 days after TCRalphabeta/CD19-depleted stem cell transplant. The receptor set was obtained from a male patient younger than 18 who had a stem cell transplant for acute lymphoblastic leukemia, so the T cells may come from the graft donor. CDR3s include the opening cysteine and the closing phenylalanine or tryptophan. The order of the fields is J gene, D gene, V gene, clone size, CDR3 DNA, CDR3 protein. A D gene is named only where the DNA matches it firmly. Size values are once, few and many counts, or a class for expanded clones, and some rows have none.

J: TRBJ2-1; D: TRBD1; V: TRBV5-1; size: few; DNA: TGCGCCAGCAGCTGGAACGGGGACAGGGGGGTTTACAATGAGCAGTTCTTC; CDR3: CASSWNGDRGVYNEQFF
J: TRBJ2-5; D: TRBD2; V: TRBV29-1; size: NA; DNA: TGCAGCGTTGAACCGTCTAGCGGGAGGGCCGGGGCAAAGACCCAGTACTTC; CDR3: CSVEPSSGRAGAKTQYF
J: TRBJ2-5; D: TRBD1; V: TRBV20-1; size: few; DNA: TGCAGTGCTAGCGGACAGGCCGAAGGGACCCAGTACTTC; CDR3: CSASGQAEGTQYF
J: TRBJ2-2; D: NA; V: TRBV3-1; size: NA; DNA: TGTGCCAGCAGCCAAGAAGGAGGAGAGGGGGCGAACACCGGGGAGCTGTTTTTT; CDR3: CASSQEGGEGANTGELFF
J: TRBJ1-1; D: TRBD1; V: TRBV4-1; size: few; DNA: TGCGCCAGCAGCCAGGATCGGACAGGAGAAGCTTTCTTT; CDR3: CASSQDRTGEAFF
J: TRBJ2-1; D: TRBD2; V: TRBV20-1; size: few; DNA: TGCAGCTTCAGACTAGCGGGAGGGCCCTACAATGAGCAGTTCTTC; CDR3: CSFRLAGGPYNEQFF
J: TRBJ2-3; D: NA; V: TRBV27; size: NA; DNA: TGTGCCAGCAGTTTATCGACTAGAACAGATACGCAGTATTTT; CDR3: CASSLSTRTDTQYF
J: TRBJ2-7; D: TRBD2; V: TRBV4-2; size: NA; DNA: TGTGCCAGCAGCCAAGATCTGGCGGGAGAGGGTTACGAGCAGTACTTC; CDR3: CASSQDLAGEGYEQYF
J: TRBJ2-1; D: TRBD1; V: TRBV7-9; size: NA; DNA: TGTGCCAGCAGCTTCCCACCGGGACAGGGGTACAATGAGCAGTTCTTC; CDR3: CASSFPPGQGYNEQFF
J: TRBJ2-7; D: TRBD2; V: TRBV3-1; size: few; DNA: TGTGCCAGCAGCCGCGGACTAGCGGGAAACTACGAGCAGTACTTC; CDR3: CASSRGLAGNYEQYF
J: TRBJ2-1; D: NA; V: TRBV12-3/TRBV12-4; size: few; DNA: TGTGCCAGCAGTTTAGCGCGAGACCCGGATAGGATGGGAAATGAGCAGTTCTTC; CDR3: CASSLARDPDRMGNEQFF
J: TRBJ2-1; D: TRBD2; V: TRBV12-3/TRBV12-4; size: NA; DNA: TGTGCCAGCAGCCGAAGCGGGAGGCCGGGGAATGAGCAGTTCTTC; CDR3: CASSRSGRPGNEQFF
J: TRBJ2-6; D: NA; V: TRBV9; size: few; DNA: TGTGCCAGCAGCGTATGGGGATCTGGGGCCAACGTCCTGACTTTC; CDR3: CASSVWGSGANVLTF
J: TRBJ2-5; D: TRBD1; V: TRBV12-3/TRBV12-4; size: few; DNA: TGTGCCAGCAGTTACGGGACAGATCAAGAGACCCAGTACTTC; CDR3: CASSYGTDQETQYF
J: TRBJ2-6; D: NA; V: TRBV20-1; size: NA; DNA: TGCAGTGCTAGAGATTTCCGCGGAGTCCTGTCTGGGGCCAACGTCCTGACTTTC; CDR3: CSARDFRGVLSGANVLTF
J: TRBJ1-5; D: TRBD1; V: TRBV29-1; size: few; DNA: TGCAGCGTGCGCAGGGGGATCGGCAATCAGCCCCAGCATTTT; CDR3: CSVRRGIGNQPQHF
J: TRBJ2-2; D: NA; V: TRBV18; size: few; DNA: TGTGCCAGCTCACCACCGGCTACCGTGAACACCGGGGAGCTGTTTTTT; CDR3: CASSPPATVNTGELFF
J: TRBJ1-1; D: NA; V: TRBV10-3; size: many; DNA: TGTGCCATCAGTGGGGCTCCAGCCACTGAAGCTTTCTTT; CDR3: CAISGAPATEAFF
J: TRBJ1-1; D: NA; V: TRBV12-3/TRBV12-4; size: many; DNA: TGTGCCAGCGGGGGGGCCACCGTTGAAGCTTTCTTT; CDR3: CASGGATVEAFF
J: TRBJ2-7; D: NA; V: TRBV20-1; size: NA; DNA: TGCAGTGCTAGAGACCAGCGGGTCTCCTACGAGCAGTACTTC; CDR3: CSARDQRVSYEQYF
J: TRBJ2-7; D: NA; V: TRBV4-1; size: NA; DNA: TGCGCCAGCAGCACGGTCACATCCTACGAGCAGTACTTC; CDR3: CASSTVTSYEQYF
J: TRBJ2-7; D: TRBD2; V: TRBV4-1; size: many; DNA: TGCGCCAGCAGCCAAAGGGAGCGGGAGATCGGCTACGAGCAGTACTTC; CDR3: CASSQREREIGYEQYF
J: TRBJ2-1; D: TRBD1; V: TRBV6-5; size: many; DNA: TGTGCCAGCAGTTACTCCAGGGGGCTCCGCGATGAGCAGTTCTTC; CDR3: CASSYSRGLRDEQFF
J: TRBJ2-7; D: TRBD1; V: TRBV20-1; size: NA; DNA: TGCAGTGCTAGATCGGGGCCGGGACAGGGGGCCTACGAGCAGTACTTC; CDR3: CSARSGPGQGAYEQYF
J: TRBJ2-1; D: TRBD1; V: TRBV12-3/TRBV12-4; size: NA; DNA: TGTGCCAGCAGTACCGAGGGACAGCACAATGAGCAGTTCTTC; CDR3: CASSTEGQHNEQFF
J: TRBJ2-2; D: NA; V: TRBV20-1; size: few; DNA: TGCAGTGCAGCCGGAGACCCGAACACCGGGGAGCTGTTTTTT; CDR3: CSAAGDPNTGELFF
J: TRBJ2-7; D: NA; V: TRBV5-1; size: many; DNA: TGCGCCAGCAGCATCGACAGACCCTACGAGCAGTACTTC; CDR3: CASSIDRPYEQYF
J: TRBJ2-2; D: NA; V: TRBV11-2; size: NA; DNA: TGTGCCAGCAGCTTAGGAAGACTAGGGGAACGTTTGGACACCGGGGAGCTGTTTTTT; CDR3: CASSLGRLGERLDTGELFF
J: TRBJ2-1; D: NA; V: TRBV28; size: NA; DNA: TGTGCCTGTCGGGGGCGAATCGACAATGAGCAGTTCTTC; CDR3: CACRGRIDNEQFF
J: TRBJ2-1; D: TRBD2; V: TRBV29-1; size: NA; DNA: TGCAGCGTTGGGGGACTAGCGGGAGCGAGGCTGAGGAATGAGCAGTTCTTC; CDR3: CSVGGLAGARLRNEQFF
J: TRBJ2-3; D: NA; V: TRBV4-1; size: few; DNA: TGCGCCAGCAGCCAAGCGGTGGGACTTTCCACAGATACGCAGTATTTT; CDR3: CASSQAVGLSTDTQYF
J: TRBJ2-4; D: NA; V: TRBV28; size: few; DNA: TGTGCCAGCAGGCGCAAGGGGGTTATAGCCAAAAACATTCAGTACTTC; CDR3: CASRRKGVIAKNIQYF
J: TRBJ2-1; D: NA; V: TRBV24-1; size: few; DNA: TGTGCCACCAGTGATTCGAGGACTGGGGACTACAATGAGCAGTTCTTC; CDR3: CATSDSRTGDYNEQFF
J: TRBJ2-1; D: NA; V: TRBV18; size: NA; DNA: TGTGCCAGCTCACGTTCCCTTAGCGGCACTGAGCAGTTCTTC; CDR3: CASSRSLSGTEQFF
J: TRBJ1-5; D: NA; V: TRBV6-6; size: few; DNA: TGTGCCAGCAGTAGGGAGATCAATCAGCCCCAGCATTTT; CDR3: CASSREINQPQHF
J: TRBJ2-1; D: TRBD2; V: TRBV5-6; size: few; DNA: TGTGCCAGCAGCTTAGTGAGACTAGCCGACAATGAGCAGTTCTTC; CDR3: CASSLVRLADNEQFF
J: TRBJ2-7; D: TRBD2; V: TRBV12-3/TRBV12-4; size: NA; DNA: TGTGCCAGCAGTCCTACTAGCGGTGGCATACACGAGCAGTACTTC; CDR3: CASSPTSGGIHEQYF
J: TRBJ1-4; D: NA; V: TRBV6-5; size: NA; DNA: TGTGCCAGCAGCCTCTCGAATCGAACCCCTAATGAAAAACTGTTTTTT; CDR3: CASSLSNRTPNEKLFF
J: TRBJ1-5; D: NA; V: TRBV27; size: NA; DNA: TGTGCCAGCAGTCCCTTGATGCAAGGTGGCAATCAGCCCCAGCATTTT; CDR3: CASSPLMQGGNQPQHF
J: TRBJ1-1; D: TRBD1; V: TRBV25-1; size: few; DNA: TGTGCCAGCAGCCCGGGACAGGGGGCATATACTGAAGCTTTCTTT; CDR3: CASSPGQGAYTEAFF